This T cell receptor beta chain was recorded in a study of beta chain features in type 1 diabetes. Study-wide results and caveats: Whether HLA type influences TCRB rearrangement remained unresolved here. The naive, central memory and Treg TCRB repertoires showed an apparent similarity that was greater among patients than among healthy donors. Moderate but significant shortening of TCRB CDR3s was recorded in all four CD4+ subsets from Type 1 diabetes patients. Lower insertion and higher deletion counts appeared at VDJ junctions in type 1 diabetes patients.

For this clone: Its antigen is not known.

Reverse transcription of all isolated RNA meant that expressed TCRB transcripts were sequenced. Here immunoSEQ multiplex PCR was the method, and the copy in TCRdb shows in-frame clones only, minus some. This table has some 220,000 clones, 11% appearing once. This receptor was taken from a man aged 18 to 35 in good health. The sequenced material came from central memory CD4+ T cells from blood.

CDR3 sequence reads: CASSSRGSGRNNEQFF. The CDR3 DNA reads TGTGCCAGCAGCTCCAGAGGGAGCGGCCGCAACAATGAGCAGTTCTTC. The V and J genes are TRBV7-3 and TRBJ2-1; TRBD2 might be the D (5 bases). The germline V gene has CDR1 SGHTA and CDR2 FQGTGA. The CDR3 length is 16 residues. V lost 4 bases, J lost 5 bases, and 18 bases lay in between.